The clone carrying this T cell receptor (beta chain) is a singleton in its sample. This CDR3 contains 16 residues. The V and J ends lost 1 base and 1 base respectively, with 11 bases between them. The germline CDR1 and CDR2 sequences are SGHDN and FVKESK. Expressed TCRB transcripts got sequenced, as all isolated RNA was reverse transcribed. The repertoire was sequenced with immunoSEQ multiplex PCR; TCRdb's copy has only in-frame clones and lacks some. The sample has 140,000 to 150,000 clones; around 51% are singletons. These data are taken from a study of beta chain features in type 1 diabetes. Specimen: Tregs from blood. The receptor was isolated from a man aged 18-30 years in good health. This sequence joins TRBV14 and TRBJ2-1, with D possibly TRBD1 on 6 matching bases. CDR3 residues: CASSQGPQGSYNEQFF. In DNA form, the CDR3 reads TGTGCCAGCAGCCAAGGGCCCCAGGGGTCCTACAATGAGCAGTTCTTC. The full variable domain, its missing parts supplied by reference TRBV14 and TRBJ2-1, is EAGVTQFPSHSVIEKGQTVTLRCDPISGHDNLYWYRRVMGKEIKFLLHFVKESKQDESGMPNNRFLAERTGGTYSTLKVQPAELEDSGVYFCASSQGPQGSYNEQFFGPGTRLTVL.